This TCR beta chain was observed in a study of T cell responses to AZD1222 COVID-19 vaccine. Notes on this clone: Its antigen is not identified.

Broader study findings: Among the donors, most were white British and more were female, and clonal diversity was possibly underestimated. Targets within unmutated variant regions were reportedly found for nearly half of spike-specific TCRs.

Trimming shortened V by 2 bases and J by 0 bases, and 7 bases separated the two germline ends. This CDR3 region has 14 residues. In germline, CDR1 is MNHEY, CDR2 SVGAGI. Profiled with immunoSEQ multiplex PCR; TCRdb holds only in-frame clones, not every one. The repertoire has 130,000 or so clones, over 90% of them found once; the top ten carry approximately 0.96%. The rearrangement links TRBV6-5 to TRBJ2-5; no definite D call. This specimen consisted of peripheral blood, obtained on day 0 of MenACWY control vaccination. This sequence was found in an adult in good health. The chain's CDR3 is CASSYRVYQETQYF. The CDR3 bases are TGTGCCAGCAGTTACAGGGTGTACCAAGAGACCCAGTACTTC.